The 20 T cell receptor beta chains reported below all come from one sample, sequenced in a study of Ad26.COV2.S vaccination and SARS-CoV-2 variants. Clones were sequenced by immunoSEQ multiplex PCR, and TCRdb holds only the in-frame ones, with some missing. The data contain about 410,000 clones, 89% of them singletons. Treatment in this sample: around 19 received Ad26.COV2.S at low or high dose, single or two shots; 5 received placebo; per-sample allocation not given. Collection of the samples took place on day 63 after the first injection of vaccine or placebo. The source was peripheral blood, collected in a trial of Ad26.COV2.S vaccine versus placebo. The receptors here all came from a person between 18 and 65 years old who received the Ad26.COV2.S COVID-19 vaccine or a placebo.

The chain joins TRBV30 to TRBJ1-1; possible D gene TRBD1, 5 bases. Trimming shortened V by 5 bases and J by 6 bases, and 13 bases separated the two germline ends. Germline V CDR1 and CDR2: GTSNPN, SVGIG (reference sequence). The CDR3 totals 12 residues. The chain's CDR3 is CAWGGATSEAFF. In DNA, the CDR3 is TGTGCCTGGGGAGGGGCTACCTCTGAAGCTTTCTTT.

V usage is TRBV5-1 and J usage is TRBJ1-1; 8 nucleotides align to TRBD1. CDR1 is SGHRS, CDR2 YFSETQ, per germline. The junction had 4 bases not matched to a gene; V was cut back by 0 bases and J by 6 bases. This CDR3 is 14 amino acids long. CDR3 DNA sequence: TGCGCCAGCAGCTTGGTACAGGGGGAACCTGAAGCTTTCTTT. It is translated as CASSLVQGEPEAFF.

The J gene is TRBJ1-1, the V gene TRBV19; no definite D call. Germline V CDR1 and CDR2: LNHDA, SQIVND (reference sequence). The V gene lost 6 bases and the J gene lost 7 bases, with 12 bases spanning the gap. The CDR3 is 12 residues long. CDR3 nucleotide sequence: TGTGCCAGTAGGGACTGGGGTTTTGAAGCTTTCTTT. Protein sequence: CASRDWGFEAFF.

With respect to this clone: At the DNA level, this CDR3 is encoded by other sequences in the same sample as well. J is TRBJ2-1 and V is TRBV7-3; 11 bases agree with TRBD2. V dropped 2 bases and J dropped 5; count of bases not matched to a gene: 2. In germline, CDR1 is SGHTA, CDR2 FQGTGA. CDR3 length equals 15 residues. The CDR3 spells CASSLRLAGHNEQFF. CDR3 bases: TGTGCCAGCAGCTTACGACTAGCGGGACACAATGAGCAGTTCTTC.

This CDR3 reads CAISEFGEGSPLHF. The CDR3 DNA sequence: TGTGCCATCAGTGAGTTCGGGGAGGGGTCACCCCTCCACTTT. The chain joins TRBV10-3 to TRBJ1-6; D is possibly TRBD1 (5 bases). The ends were cut back, 1 base at V and 10 bases at J, with 11 bases in the middle. CDR3 length: 14 residues. The germline V gene has CDR1 ENHRY and CDR2 SYGVKD.

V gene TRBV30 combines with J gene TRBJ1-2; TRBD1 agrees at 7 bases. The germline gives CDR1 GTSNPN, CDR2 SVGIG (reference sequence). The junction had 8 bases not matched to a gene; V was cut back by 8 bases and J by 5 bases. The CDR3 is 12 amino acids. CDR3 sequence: CATQGTSYGYTF. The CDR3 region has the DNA TGTGCCACACAGGGGACCTCTTATGGCTACACCTTC.

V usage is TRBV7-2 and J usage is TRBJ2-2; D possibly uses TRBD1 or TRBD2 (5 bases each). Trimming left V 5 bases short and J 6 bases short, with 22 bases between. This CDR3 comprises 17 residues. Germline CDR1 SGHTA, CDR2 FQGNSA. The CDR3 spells CASSNRGGFYVPGELFF. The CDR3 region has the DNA TGTGCCAGCAGCAATAGGGGCGGGTTTTACGTTCCCGGGGAGCTGTTTTTT.

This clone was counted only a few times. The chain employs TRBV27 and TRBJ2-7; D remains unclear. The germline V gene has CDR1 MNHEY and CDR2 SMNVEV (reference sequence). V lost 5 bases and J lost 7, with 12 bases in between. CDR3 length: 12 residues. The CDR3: CASSPNMGEQYF. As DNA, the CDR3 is TGTGCCAGCAGTCCCAACATGGGGGAGCAGTACTTC.

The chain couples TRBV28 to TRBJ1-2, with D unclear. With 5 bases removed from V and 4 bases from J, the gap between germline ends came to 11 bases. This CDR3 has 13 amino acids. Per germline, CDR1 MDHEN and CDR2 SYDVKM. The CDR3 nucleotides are TGTGCCAGCAGTCTTTCCCGCGGCTATGGCTACACCTTC. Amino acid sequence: CASSLSRGYGYTF.

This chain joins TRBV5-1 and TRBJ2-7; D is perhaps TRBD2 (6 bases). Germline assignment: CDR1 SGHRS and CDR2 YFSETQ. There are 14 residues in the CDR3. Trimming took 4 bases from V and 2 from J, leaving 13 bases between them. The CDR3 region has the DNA TGCGCCAGCAGCCCCGGGGGAGCAACCTACGAGCAGTACTTC. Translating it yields CASSPGGATYEQYF.

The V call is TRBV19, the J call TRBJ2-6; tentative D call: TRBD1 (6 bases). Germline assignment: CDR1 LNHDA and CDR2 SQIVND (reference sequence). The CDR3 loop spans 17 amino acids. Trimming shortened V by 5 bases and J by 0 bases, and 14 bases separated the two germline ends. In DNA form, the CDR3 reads TGTGCCAGTAGTGGACAGATCTTTGGCTCTGGGGCCAACGTCCTGACTTTC. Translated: CASSGQIFGSGANVLTF.

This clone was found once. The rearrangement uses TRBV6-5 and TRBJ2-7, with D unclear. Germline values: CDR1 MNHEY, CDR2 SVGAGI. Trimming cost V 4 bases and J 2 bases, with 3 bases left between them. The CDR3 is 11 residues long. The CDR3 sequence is CASSSAYEQYF. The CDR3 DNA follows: TGTGCCAGCAGTTCCGCCTACGAGCAGTACTTC.

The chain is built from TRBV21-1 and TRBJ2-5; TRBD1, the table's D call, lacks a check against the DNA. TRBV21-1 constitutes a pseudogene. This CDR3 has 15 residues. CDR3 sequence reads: CASSIRDRDQETQYF. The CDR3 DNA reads TGTGCCAGCAGCATCCGGGACAGGGACCAAGAGACCCAGTACTTC.

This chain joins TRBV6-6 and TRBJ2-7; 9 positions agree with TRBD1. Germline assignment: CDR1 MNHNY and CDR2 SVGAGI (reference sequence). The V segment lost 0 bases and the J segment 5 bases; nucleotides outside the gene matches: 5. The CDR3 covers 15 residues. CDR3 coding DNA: TGTGCCAGCAGTTACTCTTTGACAGGGGGGGACGAGCAGTACTTC. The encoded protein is CASSYSLTGGDEQYF.

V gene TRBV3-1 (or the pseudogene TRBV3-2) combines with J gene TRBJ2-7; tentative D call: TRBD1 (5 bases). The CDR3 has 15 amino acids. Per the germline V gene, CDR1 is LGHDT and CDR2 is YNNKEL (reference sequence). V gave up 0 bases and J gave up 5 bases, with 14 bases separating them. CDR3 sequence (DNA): TGTGCCAGCAGCCAAGAGGAAAGGGGTGAGGACGAGCAGTACTTC. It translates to CASSQEERGEDEQYF.

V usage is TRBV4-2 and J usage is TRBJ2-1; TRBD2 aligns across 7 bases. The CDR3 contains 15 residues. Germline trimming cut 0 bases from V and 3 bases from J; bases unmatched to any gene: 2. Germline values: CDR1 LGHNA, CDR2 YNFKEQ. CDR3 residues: CASSQEVAGYNEQFF. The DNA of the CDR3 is TGTGCCAGCAGCCAAGAAGTAGCGGGCTACAATGAGCAGTTCTTC.

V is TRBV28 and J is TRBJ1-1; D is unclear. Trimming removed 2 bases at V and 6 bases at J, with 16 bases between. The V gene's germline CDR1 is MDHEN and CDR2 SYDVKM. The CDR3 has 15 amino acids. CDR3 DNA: TGTGCCAGCAGTTTAACCTCACGGGGTACCTCTGAAGCTTTCTTT. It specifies CASSLTSRGTSEAFF.

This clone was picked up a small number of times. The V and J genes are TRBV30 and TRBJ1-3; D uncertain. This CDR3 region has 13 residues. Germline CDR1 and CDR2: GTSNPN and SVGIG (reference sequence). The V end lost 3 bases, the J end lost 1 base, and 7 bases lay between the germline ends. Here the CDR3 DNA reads TGTGCCTGGAGCCTTTGGTCTGGAAACACCATATATTTT. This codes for CAWSLWSGNTIYF.

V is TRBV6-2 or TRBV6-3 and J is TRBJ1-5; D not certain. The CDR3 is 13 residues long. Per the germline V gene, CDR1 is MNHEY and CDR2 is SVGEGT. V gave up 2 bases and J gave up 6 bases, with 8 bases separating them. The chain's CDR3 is CASSYDGIQPQHF. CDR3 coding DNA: TGTGCCAGCAGTTACGACGGGATTCAGCCCCAGCATTTT.

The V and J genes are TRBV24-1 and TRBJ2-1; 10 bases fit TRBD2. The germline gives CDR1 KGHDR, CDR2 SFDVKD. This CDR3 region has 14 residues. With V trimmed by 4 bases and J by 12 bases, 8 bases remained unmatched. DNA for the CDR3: TGTGCCACCAGTGAGGGGTTCAAGCGGGAGGGGCAGTTCTTC. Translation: CATSEGFKREGQFF.